This TCR beta chain was documented in a study of shared clonotypes between healthy human individuals. A note on this clone: Its antigen is still unknown. Other DNA sequences in this sample translate to the same CDR3.

Findings and limits, study-wide: Represented diversity, genetic and exposure-history alike, was limited by few donors.

Data came from immunoSEQ multiplex PCR; TCRdb stores just in-frame clones and leaves some out. This table holds some 2.4 million clones, approximately 94% found once. CDR3 length equals 15 residues. Germline lookup yields CDR1 GTSNPN and CDR2 SVGIG (reference sequence). V lost 0 bases and J lost 2, with 8 bases in between. The chain combines TRBV30 with TRBJ2-6; possibly TRBD1 or TRBD2 for D (6 bases each). What was sequenced was naive CD4+ T cells from PBMCs. Subset here: CD45RA+ positively selected. The receptor was isolated from a man between 18 and 35 years old in good health. Some clones in this sample may be carry-over from other donors' samples. CDR3 DNA: TGTGCCTGGAGTGTAGGGGGGACTGGGGCCAACGTCCTGACTTTC. Translation: CAWSVGGTGANVLTF.